One sample yielded the 7 T cell receptor beta chains listed below, sequenced in a study of cytomegalovirus exposure and HLA in healthy donors. Both 60 Vbeta primers and 13 Jbeta primers went into the PCR. TCRdb's copy holds only in-frame clones and misses some; the assay was immunoSEQ multiplex PCR. Found here are approximately 150,000 clones, around 80% of them singletons; the top ten hold 8% to 10%. Sequences were obtained from PBMCs. These receptors originate from a man younger than 30 in good health and CMV-seropositive.

V and J are TRBV30 and TRBJ2-5; 7 nucleotides agree with TRBD2. The CDR3 runs to 14 residues. The V gene end was trimmed by 2 bases and the J gene end by 1 base; junction bases not matched to a gene: 4. Germline V gene lookup returns CDR1 GTSNPN and CDR2 SVGIG (reference sequence). CDR3 coding DNA: TGTGCCTGGAGTATGGGGGGGATCCAAGAGACCCAGTACTTC. Encoded protein: CAWSMGGIQETQYF.

The V and J genes are TRBV5-1 and TRBJ1-1, with TRBD1 matching over 10 bases. The V gene end was trimmed by 5 bases and the J gene end by 6 bases; junction bases not matched to a gene: 10. The germline V gene encodes CDR1 SGHRS and CDR2 YFSETQ. This CDR3 contains 15 residues. DNA for the CDR3: TGCGCCAGCAGGACCGGGACAGGGGTTATTTCTGAAGCTTTCTTT. This codes for CASRTGTGVISEAFF. Complete variable domain (other parts from reference TRBV5-1 and TRBJ1-1): KAGVTQTPRYLIKTRGQQVTLSCSPISGHRSVSWYQQTPGQGLQFLFEYFSETQRNKGNFPGRFSGRQFSNSRSEMNVSTLELGDSALYLCASRTGTGVISEAFFGQGTRLTVV.

A few counts support this clone. The rearrangement joins TRBV7-9 to TRBJ1-2; 9 nucleotides agree with TRBD1. Germline assignment: CDR1 SEHNR and CDR2 FQNEAQ (reference sequence). The CDR3 spans 14 residues. Trimming at V came to 4 bases and at J to 2 bases, leaving 2 bases not matched to a gene. CDR3 in amino acids: CASSSGTGNYGYTF. CDR3 DNA sequence: TGTGCCAGCAGCTCCGGGACAGGGAACTATGGCTACACCTTC.

The chain recombines TRBV11-2 with TRBJ2-7; possible D gene TRBD2, 6 bases. V lost 8 bases and J lost 0, with 20 bases in between. The CDR3 spans 16 residues. Germline V gives CDR1 SGHAT, CDR2 FQNNGV. The CDR3 DNA reads as TGTGCCAGCGGCGATATTATGCGGGGTCGCTCCTACGAGCAGTACTTC. Its protein product is CASGDIMRGRSYEQYF. The full variable domain, completed using reference TRBV11-2 and TRBJ2-7, is EAGVAQSPRYKIIEKRQSVAFWCNPISGHATLYWYQQILGQGPKLLIQFQNNGVVDDSQLPKDRFSAERLKGVDSTLKIQPAKLEDSAVYLCASGDIMRGRSYEQYFGPGTRLTVT.

The gene calls are TRBV14 and TRBJ2-7, with D tentatively TRBD2 (6 bases). CDR1 and CDR2 (germline): SGHDN, FVKESK. Trimming left V 3 bases short and J 0 bases short, with 21 bases between. CDR3 length: 18 residues. CDR3: CASSHGRESGWSSYEQYF. CDR3 in DNA: TGTGCCAGCAGCCATGGAAGAGAAAGCGGGTGGAGCTCCTACGAGCAGTACTTC.

This clone has just a few counts. The chain combines TRBV19 with TRBJ1-2, with TRBD1 matching over 7 bases. The germline V gene encodes CDR1 LNHDA and CDR2 SQIVND (reference sequence). The J segment lost 8 bases and the V segment lost 6 bases, leaving 12 bases of the junction unmatched. This CDR3 comprises 14 residues. As DNA, the CDR3 is TGTGCCAGTAGCGGACAGGTCCAAGCTGGGGGCTACACCTTC. Translating gives CASSGQVQAGGYTF.

This sequence joins TRBV10-2 and TRBJ2-2; 7 nucleotides match TRBD2. CDR3 length: 14 residues. V was clipped by 5 bases and J by 1 base; unmatched bases: 1. Germline CDR1 and CDR2: WSHSY and SAAADI. The CDR3 protein is CASSKRENTGELFF. The CDR3 bases are TGCGCCAGCAGTAAGCGGGAGAACACCGGGGAGCTGTTTTTT.